The clone carrying this TCR beta chain was seen once. Its antigen is unidentified. These data come from a study of shared clonotypes between healthy human individuals. Study findings and constraints: A handful of donors shared approximately 5% of their naive CD4 clonotypes.

Clones were read by immunoSEQ multiplex PCR, and TCRdb kept only the in-frame ones, dropping some. The data show over 1.5 million clones, nearly 99% seen once. V lost 2 bases, J lost 5 bases, and 3 bases lay in between. The CDR3 length is 11 residues. Germline CDR1 is SGHVS and CDR2 is FNYEAQ. V is TRBV7-6 and J is TRBJ1-1; D call uncertain. The sequenced sample consisted of naive CD4+ T cells sorted from blood. Specified subset: CD45RA+ positively selected. This sequence originates from a man in his thirties or forties in good health. The CDR3 sequence: CASSLKTEAFF. The DNA for the CDR3 is TGTGCCAGCAGCTTAAAGACTGAAGCTTTCTTT.